The rows below give T cell receptor beta chains drawn from one sample of a study of shared clonotypes between healthy human individuals. This table comes from immunoSEQ multiplex PCR, and its TCRdb copy is limited to in-frame clones, with some not included. The repertoire holds fewer than 2.5 million clones, 93% seen once, with about 0.39% in the top ten. Sequencing was carried out using naive CD4+ T cells from PBMCs. These receptors were obtained from a man between 18 and 35 years old in good health. Some clones in this sample may be carry-over from other donors' samples. Both conserved end residues are part of each CDR3. D genes are given only for firm matches. A row's size may be missing; if present it is once, few, many or a size class.

j_call clone_size d_call v_call cdr3_aa cdr3_nt
TRBJ1-2 - - TRBV28 CASSLAQGGYGYTF TGTGCCAGCAGTTTGGCACAGGGAGGGTATGGCTACACCTTC
TRBJ1-5 - - TRBV19 CASSRRGQPQHF TGTGCCAGTAGTAGGAGGGGGCAGCCCCAGCATTTT
TRBJ2-3 - TRBD2 TRBV28 CASRLAALQYF TGTGCCAGCCGACTAGCGGCATTGCAGTATTTT
TRBJ1-1 - TRBD1 TRBV7-9 CASSPGTGRTEIF TGTGCCAGCAGCCCCGGGACAGGGAGAACGGAAATCTTT
TRBJ1-1 - - TRBV7-9 CASSLLTDRTEAFF TGTGCCAGCAGCTTGCTAACTGATCGCACTGAAGCTTTCTTT
TRBJ2-7 - TRBD1 TRBV6-5 CASSSPGQRYEQYF TGTGCCAGCAGTTCTCCGGGACAGCGCTACGAGCAGTACTTC
TRBJ1-5 - - TRBV19 CASSPGGINQPQHF TGTGCCAGTTCCCCCGGCGGTATCAATCAGCCCCAGCATTTT
TRBJ2-1 - - TRBV30 CAWRGTGFF TGTGCCTGGAGAGGGACGGGATTCTTC
TRBJ1-3 - - TRBV6-5 CASSWGGAGNTIYF TGTGCCAGCAGTTGGGGGGGGGCTGGAAACACCATATATTTT
TRBJ2-7 once - TRBV6-5 CASSTITGTPYEQYF TGTGCCAGCAGTACCATAACCGGGACACCCTACGAGCAGTACTTC
TRBJ2-3 - - TRBV19 CASSIAGFGFSTDTQYF TGTGCCAGTAGTATAGCCGGTTTTGGATTCAGCACAGATACGCAGTATTTT
TRBJ2-1 - - TRBV7-3 CASSLSLSYNEQFF TGTGCCAGCAGCTTAAGTTTGTCCTACAATGAGCAGTTCTTC
TRBJ2-1 - TRBD2 TRBV2 CASSGVLAGGPGLLNEQFF TGTGCCAGCAGCGGCGTTCTAGCGGGAGGGCCGGGGTTGTTAAATGAGCAGTTCTTC
TRBJ2-5 - - TRBV5-6 CASSGRRETQYF TGTGCCAGCAGCGGGAGGAGGGAGACCCAGTACTTC
TRBJ2-7 - - TRBV5-6 CASTDRIFYEQYF TGTGCCAGTACGGACAGAATCTTTTACGAGCAGTACTTC
TRBJ2-7 - - TRBV5-1 CASSTAAYSYEQYF TGCGCCAGCAGCACAGCGGCCTACTCCTACGAGCAGTACTTC
TRBJ2-7 - TRBD1 TRBV5-6 CASSNRDRGSYEQYF TGTGCCAGCAGCAACCGGGACAGGGGATCCTACGAGCAGTACTTC
TRBJ2-5 - - TRBV6-4 CASSDLGAFYSQETQYF TGTGCCAGCAGTGACCTAGGCGCCTTCTACAGCCAAGAGACCCAGTACTTC
TRBJ2-1 - TRBD1 TRBV11-2 CASSLEWDRVNEQFF TGTGCCAGCAGCTTAGAATGGGACAGGGTCAATGAGCAGTTCTTC
TRBJ1-2 - TRBD1 TRBV7-2 CASSWDRGPNYGYTF TGTGCCAGCAGCTGGGACAGGGGCCCCAACTATGGCTACACCTTC
TRBJ2-4 - TRBD1 TRBV4-3 CASSQDKTGGAKNIQYF TGCGCCAGCAGCCAAGATAAAACAGGGGGGGCCAAAAACATTCAGTACTTC
TRBJ2-5 - TRBD1 TRBV5-5 CASSAGQGWIETQYF TGTGCCAGCAGCGCGGGACAGGGGTGGATAGAGACCCAGTACTTC
TRBJ2-7 - - TRBV28 CASSFRGHEQYF TGTGCCAGCAGTTTCCGGGGCCACGAGCAGTACTTC
TRBJ2-7 - - TRBV2 CASSVNSARDEQYF TGTGCCAGCAGTGTGAATAGCGCGCGGGACGAGCAGTACTTC
TRBJ2-1 - TRBD1 TRBV7-9 CASSLDTGGNEQFF TGTGCCAGCAGCTTAGACACAGGGGGCAATGAGCAGTTCTTC
TRBJ2-3 - TRBD2 TRBV5-4 CASTLTSGPSTDTQYF TGTGCCAGCACCCTCACTAGCGGGCCGAGCACAGATACGCAGTATTTT
TRBJ2-2 once TRBD2 TRBV18 CASSPAFSGKAGELFF TGTGCCAGCTCACCAGCTTTTAGCGGGAAAGCCGGGGAGCTGTTTTTT
TRBJ2-5 - TRBD1 TRBV9 CASSVSQGAKETQYF TGTGCCAGCAGCGTAAGTCAGGGGGCGAAGGAGACCCAGTACTTC
TRBJ2-7 - - TRBV28 CASSLREFSHEQYF TGTGCCAGCAGTTTACGGGAGTTCTCCCACGAGCAGTACTTC
TRBJ1-1 - TRBD1 TRBV5-1 CASSLEGDRATEAFF TGCGCCAGCAGCTTGGAGGGGGACAGGGCCACTGAAGCTTTCTTT
TRBJ2-3 - - TRBV7-9 CASSLVPADTQYF TGTGCCAGCAGCTTAGTACCCGCAGATACGCAGTATTTT
TRBJ2-6 - - TRBV2 CASSPRLSGANVLTF TGTGCCAGCTCCCCTCGACTCTCTGGGGCCAACGTCCTGACTTTC
TRBJ2-4 - - TRBV19 CASSILAKNIQYF TGTGCCAGTAGTATCCTAGCCAAAAACATTCAGTACTTC
TRBJ2-1 - TRBD2 TRBV2 CASRTGLAGPNEQFF TGTGCCAGCAGGACGGGACTAGCGGGCCCCAATGAGCAGTTCTTC
TRBJ1-1 - - TRBV19 CASSIVGLGRGTEAFF TGTGCCAGTAGTATAGTAGGGTTGGGTCGAGGGACTGAAGCTTTCTTT
TRBJ2-7 - - TRBV6-1 CASSEGGNGYEQYF TGTGCCAGCAGTGAAGGGGGCAATGGGTACGAGCAGTACTTC
TRBJ1-2 few - TRBV2 CASGQLYGYTF TGTGCCAGCGGACAGCTCTATGGCTACACCTTC
TRBJ2-5 - TRBD2 TRBV7-2 CASSRGGRETQYF TGTGCCAGCAGCCGGGGGGGCCGGGAGACCCAGTACTTC
TRBJ2-1 - - TRBV27 CASSFRGNNEQFF TGTGCCAGCAGTTTCCGGGGCAACAATGAGCAGTTCTTC
TRBJ1-2 - - TRBV28 CASSGHQYGYTF TGTGCCAGCTCGGGCCACCAGTATGGCTACACCTTC
TRBJ1-6 - TRBD1 TRBV6-5 CASSYSSGTVNSPLHF TGTGCCAGCAGTTACTCTTCCGGGACAGTTAATTCACCCCTCCACTTT
TRBJ2-2 - - TRBV7-2 CASSAGRRTGELFF TGTGCCAGCAGCGCGGGGAGGCGCACCGGGGAGCTGTTTTTT
TRBJ1-1 - TRBD1 TRBV28 CASSFPDRLNTEAFF TGTGCCAGCAGTTTTCCGGACAGGCTGAACACTGAAGCTTTCTTT
TRBJ1-3 - - TRBV7-9 CASEPRGGGGNTIYF TGTGCCAGCGAACCCCGAGGGGGGGGCGGAAACACCATATATTTT
TRBJ2-7 - TRBD2 TRBV9 CASSPRLAGAYEQYF TGTGCCAGCAGCCCAAGACTAGCGGGAGCCTACGAGCAGTACTTC
TRBJ1-4 once - TRBV4-1 CASSENGQFNEKLFF TGCGCCAGCAGCGAAAACGGGCAGTTTAATGAAAAACTGTTTTTT
TRBJ2-2 - TRBD1 TRBV28 CASSPLTGAGTGELFF TGTGCCAGCAGTCCCCTGACAGGGGCTGGCACCGGGGAGCTGTTTTTT
TRBJ2-3 - TRBD2 TRBV28 CASGAPSGRDTQYF TGTGCCAGCGGGGCCCCTAGCGGGAGGGATACGCAGTATTTT
TRBJ2-1 - TRBD1 TRBV5-1 CASSPGQTYNEQFF TGCGCCAGCAGCCCGGGACAGACCTACAATGAGCAGTTCTTC
TRBJ2-3 - - TRBV6-5 CASSYSGQYTDTQYF TGTGCCAGCAGTTACTCTGGACAGTACACAGATACGCAGTATTTT
TRBJ2-3 - - TRBV4-2 CASSQDYRESTDTQYF TGTGCCAGCAGCCAAGACTACAGGGAGAGCACAGATACGCAGTATTTT
TRBJ1-3 - - TRBV9 CASSTSGGAIGNTIYF TGTGCCAGCAGCACGTCTGGGGGGGCAATTGGAAACACCATATATTTT
TRBJ2-3 - - TRBV28 CASSLDLTDTQYF TGTGCCAGCAGCCTAGACCTCACAGATACGCAGTATTTT
TRBJ2-3 once - TRBV27 CASSLSSSRDTQYF TGTGCCAGCAGTTTATCATCCTCCCGAGATACGCAGTATTTT
TRBJ2-1 - - TRBV7-2 CAGSWTAYNEQFF TGTGCCGGCAGCTGGACGGCCTACAATGAGCAGTTCTTC
TRBJ2-5 - TRBD1 TRBV7-2 CASSGGQSRRETQYF TGTGCCAGCAGCGGGGGACAGTCCCGTAGGGAGACCCAGTACTTC
TRBJ1-2 - - TRBV10-3 CAISEYGGQAYGYTF TGTGCCATCAGTGAATATGGCGGGCAGGCCTATGGCTACACCTTC
TRBJ2-7 once - TRBV5-1 CASRGDHEQYF TGCGCCAGCAGGGGGGACCACGAGCAGTACTTC